The rows below give T cell receptor beta chains drawn from one sample of a study of read filtering for tumor transcriptome and immune sequencing. TCRdb re-called the reads with MiXCR, one entry per CDR3 protein. This sample has 35,000 to 45,000 distinct CDR3 sequences, with approximately 15% found just once. Sequenced sample: a population of CD138-negative cells sorted from bone marrow. The receptors come from a donor over 35 with multiple myeloma. Each CDR3 is given with its conserved first and last residue. Each record gives: D gene, V gene, clone size, J gene, CDR3 protein, CDR3 DNA. A D gene is named only where the DNA matches it firmly. Rows give clone size only sometimes, using once, few, many, or a class for an expanded clone.

D: TRBD2
V: TRBV4-1
size: many
J: TRBJ2-7
CDR3: CASSQEGGTSRLGQYF
DNA: TGCGCCAGCAGCCAAGAAGGTGGGACTAGCCGTCTGGGGCAGTACTTC

D: NA
V: TRBV6-2/TRBV6-3
size: many
J: TRBJ1-4
CDR3: CASFTGGGEKLFF
DNA: TGTGCCAGCTTCACAGGAGGTGGTGAAAAACTGTTTTTT

D: NA
V: TRBV4-2
size: many
J: TRBJ1-2
CDR3: CASSQDERNPGYTF
DNA: TGTGCCAGCAGCCAAGATGAGAGGAATCCTGGCTACACCTTC

D: NA
V: TRBV4-3
size: many
J: TRBJ2-1
CDR3: CASSQGKGGAGYEQFF
DNA: TGCGCCAGCAGCCAAGGGAAGGGGGGAGCGGGCTATGAGCAGTTCTTC

D: TRBD1
V: TRBV3-1
size: many
J: TRBJ2-7
CDR3: CASQQGSYEQYF
DNA: TGTGCCAGTCAACAGGGGTCCTACGAGCAGTACTTC

D: NA
V: TRBV10-1
size: many
J: TRBJ1-1
CDR3: CASSESRQTEAFF
DNA: TGCGCCAGCAGTGAGTCGAGACAGACTGAAGCTTTCTTT

D: NA
V: TRBV29-1
size: many
J: TRBJ1-2
CDR3: CSVEDSNYGYTF
DNA: TGCAGCGTTGAAGACAGTAACTATGGCTACACCTTC

D: NA
V: TRBV7-2
size: few
J: TRBJ1-3
CDR3: CASSSDFTGNTIYF
DNA: TGTGCCAGCAGCTCAGATTTCACTGGAAACACCATATATTTT

D: NA
V: TRBV19
size: many
J: TRBJ2-1
CDR3: CASSIGGTAGKKQFF
DNA: TGTGCCAGTAGTATCGGGGGGACAGCCGGCAAGAAGCAGTTCTTC

D: TRBD2
V: TRBV7-2
size: many
J: TRBJ2-1
CDR3: CASSKAGGQDNEQFF
DNA: TGTGCCAGCAGCAAAGCGGGAGGCCAAGACAATGAGCAGTTCTTC

D: NA
V: TRBV23-1
size: few
J: TRBJ2-2
CDR3: CASSPTRRWAGELFF
DNA: TGCGCCAGCAGCCCTACACGTCGATGGGCCGGGGAGCTGTTTTTT

D: NA
V: TRBV3-1
size: NA
J: TRBJ2-6
CDR3: CASSLTSGANVLTF
DNA: TGTGCCAGCAGCCTAACCTCTGGGGCCAACGTCCTGACTTTC

D: TRBD1
V: TRBV29-1
size: many
J: TRBJ1-1
CDR3: CSVVGTGVNTEAFF
DNA: TGCAGCGTTGTCGGGACAGGGGTGAACACTGAAGCTTTCTTT

D: TRBD1
V: TRBV12-3/TRBV12-4
size: many
J: TRBJ2-1
CDR3: CASSLNRQGLYNEQFF
DNA: TGTGCCAGCAGTTTAAATCGACAGGGGCTCTACAATGAGCAGTTCTTC

D: NA
V: TRBV7-8
size: many
J: TRBJ2-5
CDR3: CASREGVSQETQYF
DNA: TGTGCCAGCCGCGAGGGGGTTTCACAAGAGACCCAGTACTTC

D: TRBD2
V: TRBV19
size: many
J: TRBJ2-1
CDR3: CASSIPSGRRSYNEQFF
DNA: TGTGCCAGTAGTATCCCTAGCGGGAGGAGATCCTACAATGAGCAGTTCTTC

D: NA
V: TRBV11-1
size: few
J: TRBJ2-5
CDR3: CASSLFGQLYQETQYF
DNA: TGTGCCAGCAGCTTATTCGGACAGCTATACCAAGAGACCCAGTACTTC

D: NA
V: TRBV12-3/TRBV12-4
size: many
J: TRBJ2-1
CDR3: CASSSTYNEQFF
DNA: TGTGCCAGCAGCAGTACCTACAATGAGCAGTTCTTC

D: NA
V: TRBV6-2/TRBV6-3
size: many
J: TRBJ1-1
CDR3: CASSGGSWTEAFF
DNA: TGTGCCAGCAGCGGGGGGAGTTGGACTGAAGCTTTCTTT

D: TRBD2
V: TRBV28
size: many
J: TRBJ2-5
CDR3: CASSPPGVAGGRETQYF
DNA: TGTGCCAGCAGTCCACCTGGGGTAGCGGGAGGACGGGAGACCCAGTACTTC

D: NA
V: TRBV7-9
size: many
J: TRBJ2-3
CDR3: CASTFSTDTQYF
DNA: TGTGCCAGCACTTTCTCCACAGATACGCAGTATTTT

D: NA
V: TRBV5-1
size: NA
J: TRBJ2-7
CDR3: CASSLEAGSAYEQYF
DNA: TGCGCCAGCAGCTTGGAGGCGGGGTCCGCCTACGAGCAGTACTTC

D: NA
V: TRBV29-1
size: many
J: TRBJ1-1
CDR3: CSVEGAAVNTEAFF
DNA: TGCAGCGTTGAAGGTGCTGCTGTGAACACTGAAGCTTTCTTT

D: TRBD1
V: TRBV11-2
size: few
J: TRBJ2-7
CDR3: CASSLGRGTVNSYEQYF
DNA: TGTGCCAGCAGCTTAGGGCGTGGGACAGTTAATTCCTACGAGCAGTACTTC

D: TRBD2
V: TRBV20-1
size: NA
J: TRBJ2-3
CDR3: CSASSGGSTDTQYF
DNA: TGCAGTGCTTCTAGCGGGGGAAGCACAGATACGCAGTATTTT

D: TRBD2
V: TRBV20-1
size: many
J: TRBJ2-7
CDR3: CSASGSGRVYEQYF
DNA: TGCAGTGCTAGTGGTAGCGGGAGGGTGTACGAGCAGTACTTC

D: NA
V: TRBV28
size: many
J: TRBJ2-7
CDR3: CASSLDRKVHEQYF
DNA: TGTGCCAGCAGTTTGGACAGAAAGGTCCACGAGCAGTACTTC

D: TRBD1
V: TRBV25-1
size: many
J: TRBJ2-1
CDR3: CASSEFGQAFINEQFF
DNA: TGTGCCAGCAGTGAATTCGGACAGGCTTTTATCAATGAGCAGTTCTTC

D: NA
V: TRBV12-3/TRBV12-4
size: NA
J: TRBJ1-3
CDR3: CASSLFQGVGNTIYF
DNA: TGTGCCAGCAGTTTATTCCAGGGAGTAGGAAACACCATATATTTT

D: TRBD1
V: TRBV7-9
size: many
J: TRBJ2-1
CDR3: CASSSTGGTGGNEQFF
DNA: TGTGCCAGCAGCTCCACCGGGGGGACAGGGGGGAATGAGCAGTTCTTC

D: NA
V: TRBV5-1
size: many
J: TRBJ2-5
CDR3: CASSLGPGEETQYF
DNA: TGCGCCAGCAGCTTAGGGCCAGGGGAAGAGACCCAGTACTTC

D: NA
V: TRBV7-9
size: many
J: TRBJ1-1
CDR3: CASSYGPNTEAFF
DNA: TGTGCCAGCAGCTATGGCCCGAACACTGAAGCTTTCTTT

D: TRBD2
V: TRBV6-1
size: many
J: TRBJ2-1
CDR3: CASSWQRGDYNEQFF
DNA: TGTGCCAGCAGTTGGCAGCGGGGGGACTACAATGAGCAGTTCTTC

D: TRBD2
V: TRBV20-1
size: many
J: TRBJ2-1
CDR3: CSARDDSGRPGEQFF
DNA: TGCAGTGCTAGAGATGATAGCGGGAGGCCAGGGGAGCAGTTCTTC

D: NA
V: TRBV6-1
size: many
J: TRBJ2-1
CDR3: CASSLGGEQFF
DNA: TGTGCCAGCAGTTTAGGCGGTGAGCAGTTCTTC

D: TRBD1
V: TRBV27
size: many
J: TRBJ2-3
CDR3: CASRDRGADTQYF
DNA: TGTGCCAGCAGGGACAGGGGGGCAGATACGCAGTATTTT